This is a list of T cell receptor beta chains from one sample in a study of T cell responses to AZD1222 COVID-19 vaccine. Only in-frame clones appear in the TCRdb table, and some are missing; sequencing was by immunoSEQ multiplex PCR. The sample has under 200,000 clones; roughly 92% are singletons. Specimen: peripheral blood, collected 28 days after the second dose of the MenACWY control vaccine. These receptors came from an adult who received the MenACWY meningococcal vaccine as a control. CDR3s include the opening cysteine and the closing phenylalanine or tryptophan. The order of the fields is clone size, J gene, V gene, D gene, CDR3 protein, CDR3 DNA. A D gene is named only where the DNA matches it firmly. Size tells how often a clone was seen (once, few, many) or the class of an expanded clone, and some rows leave it out.

NA TRBJ2-5 TRBV3-1/TRBV3-2 NA CASSQGPTPQETQYF TGTGCCAGCAGCCAAGGCCCCACCCCCCAAGAGACCCAGTACTTC
NA TRBJ2-3 TRBV5-1 NA CASSLRDSTDTQYF TGCGCCAGCAGCTTGCGCGACAGCACAGATACGCAGTATTTT
NA TRBJ2-3 TRBV18 NA CASSPPIRPDTQYF TGTGCCAGCTCACCACCGATCCGTCCAGATACGCAGTATTTT
NA TRBJ2-2 TRBV7-9 NA CASSLVFGGTVTGELFF TGTGCCAGCAGCTTAGTGTTCGGCGGGACAGTGACCGGGGAGCTGTTTTTT
NA TRBJ2-2 TRBV11-3 TRBD1 CASSLGPGGITGELFF TGTGCCAGCAGCTTAGGTCCAGGGGGAATCACCGGGGAGCTGTTTTTT
NA TRBJ1-5 TRBV12-3/TRBV12-4 NA CASSLRIDQPQHF TGTGCCAGCAGTTTGAGGATAGATCAGCCCCAGCATTTT
NA TRBJ2-1 TRBV7-9 NA CASSLEGLVNEQFF TGTGCCAGCAGCTTGGAGGGGTTGGTCAATGAGCAGTTCTTC
NA TRBJ2-1 TRBV5-8 TRBD2 CASRWTSGGAYNEQFF TGTGCCAGCAGGTGGACTAGCGGGGGCGCCTACAATGAGCAGTTCTTC
NA TRBJ2-7 TRBV15 NA CATSRGRSGVEQYF TGTGCCACCAGCAGAGGCCGGTCGGGAGTCGAGCAGTACTTC
NA TRBJ1-1 TRBV19 TRBD1 CASSRGQGGTEAFF TGTGCCAGTAGCCGAGGACAGGGGGGCACTGAAGCTTTCTTT
NA TRBJ2-1 TRBV12-3/TRBV12-4 TRBD1 CASRKTGGHEQFF TGTGCCAGCAGAAAGACAGGGGGCCATGAGCAGTTCTTC
NA TRBJ2-7 TRBV5-1 TRBD1 CASSLQGRGHGEQYF TGCGCCAGCAGCTTGCAAGGCAGGGGGCACGGCGAGCAGTACTTC
NA TRBJ1-3 TRBV19 TRBD1 CASSTGGAYTIYF TGTGCCAGTAGTACAGGGGGCGCTTACACCATATATTTT
NA TRBJ2-3 TRBV7-9 TRBD2 CASSLGMASGTSTDTQYF TGTGCCAGCAGCTTAGGGATGGCTAGCGGGACAAGCACAGATACGCAGTATTTT
NA TRBJ2-1 TRBV24-1 TRBD2 CATSDLRGLAGGYNEQFF TGTGCCACCAGTGATTTGCGGGGACTAGCGGGAGGGTACAATGAGCAGTTCTTC
once TRBJ1-1 TRBV6-2/TRBV6-3 NA CASSYYFPGEAFF TGTGCCAGCAGTTACTACTTTCCAGGGGAGGCTTTCTTT
NA TRBJ2-3 TRBV7-9 TRBD1 CASSLPGGQGIIDTQYF TGTGCCAGCAGCCTCCCGGGGGGACAGGGTATAATAGATACGCAGTATTTT
NA TRBJ2-3 TRBV27 NA CASSFPDLNTQYF TGTGCCAGCAGCTTCCCAGACCTCAATACGCAGTATTTT
once TRBJ1-1 TRBV30 NA CAWSADRGTEAFF TGTGCCTGGAGTGCAGATCGGGGCACTGAAGCTTTCTTT
NA TRBJ2-7 TRBV2 TRBD2 CASSGLAGGPSYEQYF TGTGCCAGCAGCGGACTAGCGGGAGGGCCATCCTACGAGCAGTACTTC
NA TRBJ2-7 TRBV9 TRBD2 CASSGASGSEQYF TGTGCCAGCAGCGGGGCTAGCGGGAGCGAGCAGTACTTC
once TRBJ2-5 TRBV28 NA CASSSSMRYQETQYF TGTGCCAGCAGTTCAAGCATGAGGTACCAAGAGACCCAGTACTTC
NA TRBJ1-6 TRBV30 TRBD1 CAWDRGTVNSPLHF TGTGCCTGGGACCGGGGGACAGTTAATTCACCCCTCCACTTT
NA TRBJ1-1 TRBV11-3 TRBD1 CASSLSGGTNTEAFF TGTGCCAGCAGCTTATCAGGGGGAACGAACACTGAAGCTTTCTTT
NA TRBJ2-3 TRBV5-4 NA CASSLDGSFTDTQYF TGTGCCAGCAGCTTGGACGGTTCGTTCACAGATACGCAGTATTTT
NA TRBJ2-7 TRBV3-1/TRBV3-2 NA CASSQVGQGYEQYF TGTGCCAGCAGCCAAGTAGGTCAGGGGTACGAGCAGTACTTC
NA TRBJ2-2 TRBV28 TRBD2 CASSLPGGLAGLRTGELFF TGTGCCAGCAGTTTACCGGGGGGACTAGCGGGTCTGAGGACCGGGGAGCTGTTTTTT
NA TRBJ2-7 TRBV29-1 TRBD1 CSVEPGQGNEQYF TGCAGCGTTGAGCCGGGACAGGGTAACGAGCAGTACTTC
once TRBJ1-1 TRBV15 NA CATSRDRGNTEAFF TGTGCCACCAGCAGAGACAGGGGGAACACTGAAGCTTTCTTT